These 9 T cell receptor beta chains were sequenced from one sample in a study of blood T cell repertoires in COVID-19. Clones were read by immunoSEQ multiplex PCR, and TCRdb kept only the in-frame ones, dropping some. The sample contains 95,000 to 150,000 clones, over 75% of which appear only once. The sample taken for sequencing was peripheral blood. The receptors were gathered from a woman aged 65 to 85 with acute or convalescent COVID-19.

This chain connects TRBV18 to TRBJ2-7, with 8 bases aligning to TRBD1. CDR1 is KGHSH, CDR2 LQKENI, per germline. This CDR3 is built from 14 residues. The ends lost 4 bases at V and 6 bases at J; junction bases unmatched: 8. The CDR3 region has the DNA TGTGCCAGCTCACTCCAAAACAGGGGGAGCGAGCAGTACGTC. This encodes CASSLQNRGSEQYV.

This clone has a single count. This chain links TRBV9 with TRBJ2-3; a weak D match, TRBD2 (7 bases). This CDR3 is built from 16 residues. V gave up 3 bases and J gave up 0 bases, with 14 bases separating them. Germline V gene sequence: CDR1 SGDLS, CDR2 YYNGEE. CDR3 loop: CASSAARGLSTDTQYF. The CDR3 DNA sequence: TGTGCCAGCAGCGCAGCGCGGGGGCTAAGCACAGATACGCAGTATTTT.

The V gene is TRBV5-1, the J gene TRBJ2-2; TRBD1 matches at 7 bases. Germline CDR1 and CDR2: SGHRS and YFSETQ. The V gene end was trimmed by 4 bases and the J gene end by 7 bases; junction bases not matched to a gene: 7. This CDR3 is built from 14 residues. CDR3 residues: CASSPGTVSGELFF. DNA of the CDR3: TGCGCCAGCAGCCCCGGGACAGTGAGCGGGGAGCTGTTTTTT.

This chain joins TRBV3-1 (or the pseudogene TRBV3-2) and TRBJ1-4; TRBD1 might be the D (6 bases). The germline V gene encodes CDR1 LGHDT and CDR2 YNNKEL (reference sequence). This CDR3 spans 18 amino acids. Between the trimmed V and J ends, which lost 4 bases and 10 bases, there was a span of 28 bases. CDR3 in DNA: TGTGCCAGCAGCCGCCGGGGACAATTTGGTACGGCCAACGGAAAACTGTTTTTT. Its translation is CASSRRGQFGTANGKLFF.

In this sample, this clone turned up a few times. The CDR3 sequence: CASTEGITGTGELFF. The CDR3 nucleotides read TGTGCCAGCACCGAGGGGATAACAGGGACCGGGGAGCTGTTTTTT. V is TRBV2 and J is TRBJ2-2; D perhaps matches TRBD1 (6 bases). This CDR3 has 15 amino acids. V was shortened by 7 bases and J by 5 bases, with 17 bases between the two germline ends. Germline V gene data show CDR1 as SNHLY and CDR2 as FYNNEI.

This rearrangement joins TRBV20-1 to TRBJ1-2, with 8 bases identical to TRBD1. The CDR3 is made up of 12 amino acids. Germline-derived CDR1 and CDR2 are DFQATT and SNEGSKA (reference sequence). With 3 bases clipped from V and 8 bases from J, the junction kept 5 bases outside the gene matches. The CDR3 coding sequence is TGCAGTGCTAGTACCGCAGGGGGCGGCTACACCTTC. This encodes CSASTAGGGYTF.

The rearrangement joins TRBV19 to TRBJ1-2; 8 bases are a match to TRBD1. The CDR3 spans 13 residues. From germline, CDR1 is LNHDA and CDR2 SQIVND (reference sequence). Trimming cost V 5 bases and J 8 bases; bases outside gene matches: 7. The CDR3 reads CASSPQTGVGYTF. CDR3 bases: TGTGCCAGTAGTCCCCAGACAGGGGTCGGCTACACCTTC.

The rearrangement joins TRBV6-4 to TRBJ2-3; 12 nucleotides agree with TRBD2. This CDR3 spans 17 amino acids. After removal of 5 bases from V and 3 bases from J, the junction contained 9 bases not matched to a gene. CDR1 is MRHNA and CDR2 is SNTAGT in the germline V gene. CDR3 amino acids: CASSPSPSGGGTDTQYF. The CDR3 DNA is TGTGCCAGCAGTCCCTCCCCTAGCGGGGGGGGGACAGATACGCAGTATTTT.

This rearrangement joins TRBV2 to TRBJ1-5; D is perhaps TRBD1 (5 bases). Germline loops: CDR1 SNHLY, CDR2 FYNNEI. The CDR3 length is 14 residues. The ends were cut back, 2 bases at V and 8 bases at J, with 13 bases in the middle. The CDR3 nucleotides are TGTGCCAGCAGTGAACAAGGGGACTACAAGCCCCAGCATTTT. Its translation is CASSEQGDYKPQHF.